This T cell receptor beta chain was sequenced in a study of beta chain features in type 1 diabetes. Study details: Healthy donors and patients showed comparable age, gender and cell yields.

Every single donor gave one heparinised blood draw, and these averaged roughly 120 mL. The purity of all sorted populations exceeded 95%. Whole-study results and caveats: Patients showed naive, central memory and Treg TCRB repertoires that appeared more similar than those of healthy donors.

cDNA synthesis used the whole RNA isolate, giving expressed TCRB sequences. The data were produced by immunoSEQ multiplex PCR, yet TCRdb's version contains in-frame clones alone and is incomplete. This repertoire shows under 350,000 clones, approximately 8% found once; its top ten account for about 0.93%. This clone was counted ten times or more. Its specificity is unknown. V was shortened by 8 bases and J by 2 bases, with 15 bases between the two germline ends. Germline V gives CDR1 MNHEY, CDR2 SVGAGI. The CDR3 has 14 amino acids. The chain links TRBV6-5 to TRBJ1-2; possible D gene TRBD1, 5 bases. Specimen: central memory CD4+ T cells from blood. This TCR was recovered from a woman under 30 in good health. The CDR3 loop reads CASRRGHANYGYTF. The CDR3 nucleotides are TGTGCCAGCCGTAGGGGTCATGCCAACTATGGCTACACCTTC.